Presented here are 10 T cell receptor beta chains from one specimen sequenced in a study of radiation and T cells in renal cell carcinoma. Only in-frame clones appear in the TCRdb table, and some are missing; sequencing was by immunoSEQ multiplex PCR. Here the sample spans under 20,000 clones, roughly 64% being singletons. Indicated treatment: 15 Gy SBRT to primary tumor, nephrectomy 4 weeks later. The sample was tumor tissue, taken from a patient whose treatment included radiotherapy and nephrectomy. These receptors were obtained from a woman in her 70s with renal cell carcinoma.

CDR3: CASSPPGEKLFF. The CDR3 DNA is TGTGCCAGCAGCCCACCAGGGGAAAAACTGTTTTTT. The V call is TRBV11-3, the J call TRBJ1-4; a possible D gene is TRBD1 (5 bases). Germline V gene data show CDR1 as SGHNT and CDR2 as YENEEA. The CDR3 loop spans 12 amino acids. Trimming removed 5 bases from V and 8 bases from J, with 9 bases in between. Full variable domain (remainder filled in from reference TRBV11-3 and TRBJ1-4): EAGVVQSPRYKIIEKKQPVAFWCNPISGHNTLYWYLQNLGQGPELLIRYENEEAVDDSQLPKDRFSAERLKGVDSTLKIQPAELGDSAVYLCASSPPGEKLFFGSGTQLSVL.

CDR3 DNA sequence: TGTGCCAGCAGCGCGGGACACGATAATTCACCCCTCCACTTT. Translation gives CASSAGHDNSPLHF. This chain connects TRBV6-4 to TRBJ1-6; possibly TRBD1 for D (6 bases). V lost 6 bases and J lost 5, with 11 bases in between. Germline V gene data show CDR1 as MRHNA and CDR2 as SNTAGT. The CDR3 loop spans 14 amino acids.

This clone was counted a few times. This chain links TRBV5-4 with TRBJ1-2; D gene ambiguous. Germline loops: CDR1 SGHNT, CDR2 YYREEE (reference sequence). CDR3 length: 13 amino acids. Deletions cut 0 bases from V and 4 bases from J, with 7 bases between. CDR3 sequence (DNA): TGTGCCAGCAGCTTGGGGCAGACCTATGGCTACACCTTC. It is translated as CASSLGQTYGYTF.

The rearrangement links TRBV30 to TRBJ1-2, with 7 bases fitting TRBD1. The germline V gene encodes CDR1 GTSNPN and CDR2 SVGIG (reference sequence). This CDR3 spans 14 amino acids. V shed 2 bases and J 2 bases; nucleotides not matched to a gene: 5. CDR3 in amino acids: CAWSRDSGNYGYTF. The DNA of the CDR3 is TGTGCCTGGAGTCGGGACAGTGGGAACTATGGCTACACCTTC.

The CDR3 reads CASSSAGRATEAFF. In nucleotides, the CDR3 is TGTGCCAGCAGTTCGGCAGGGAGGGCCACTGAAGCTTTCTTT. This chain uses TRBV28 with TRBJ1-1; D possibly corresponds to TRBD1 (5 bases). The germline V gene encodes CDR1 MDHEN and CDR2 SYDVKM. V gave up 4 bases and J gave up 4 bases, with 13 bases separating them. The CDR3 spans 14 residues.

The chain recombines TRBV28 with TRBJ1-5, with 8 bases matching TRBD1. Germline CDR1 reads MDHEN; CDR2 reads SYDVKM. This CDR3 spans 15 amino acids. V trimming: 3 bases; J trimming: 6 bases; junction bases outside the gene matches: 7. CDR3 amino acids: CASSFVQGASQPQHF. The CDR3 coding sequence is TGTGCCAGCAGTTTCGTCCAGGGGGCCAGTCAGCCCCAGCATTTT.

Only a few counts were recorded for this clone. The gene calls are TRBV7-9 and TRBJ1-5; tentative D call: TRBD1 (5 bases). Germline V lookup: CDR1 SEHNR, CDR2 FQNEAQ (reference sequence). This CDR3 spans 14 amino acids. V was trimmed by 5 bases and J by 7 bases, leaving 15 bases between them. The CDR3, as DNA: TGTGCCAGCAGCCTGAGGGAGCGGGGGCAGCCCCAGCATTTT. Protein product: CASSLRERGQPQHF.

This sequence joins TRBV5-1 and TRBJ2-2; 8 nucleotides align to TRBD1. The germline V gene encodes CDR1 SGHRS and CDR2 YFSETQ. J lost 0 bases, V lost 7 bases, and 11 bases had no gene match. The CDR3 runs 17 residues. The chain's CDR3 is CASSYQRTGTNTGELFF. The CDR3, as DNA: TGCGCCAGCTCCTACCAAAGGACAGGGACGAACACCGGGGAGCTGTTTTTT.

The V gene is TRBV15, the J gene TRBJ2-5; 10 bases are shared with TRBD2. Germline assignment: CDR1 LNHNV and CDR2 YYDKDF (reference sequence). With 2 bases clipped from V and 11 bases from J, the junction kept 5 bases outside the gene matches. The CDR3 has 13 residues. The CDR3 nucleotides are TGTGCCACCAGCAGACTAGCGGGGGAAGAGCAGTACTTC. Translating gives CATSRLAGEEQYF.

CDR3 bases: TGTGCCAGCTCACCACCGAGGCCGGATGAGCAGTTCTTC. Protein: CASSPPRPDEQFF. The chain links TRBV18 to TRBJ2-1; D gene uncertain. The CDR3 covers 13 residues. Germline-derived CDR1 and CDR2 are KGHSH and LQKENI. V was pared by 0 bases and J by 8 bases, with 8 bases between.